Below are 9 T cell receptor beta chains sequenced from a single sample in a study of blood T cells in healthy people across ages. For the second PCR, which ran for about 6 to 11 cycles, a sample-barcoded 5' primer and a J-beta primer mix were used. TCRdb called the 5' RACE reads again in MiXCR, with one record for every CDR3 protein. The sample consists of roughly 560,000 distinct CDR3 sequences, under 30% of them appearing once. Separately, the same data were catalogued under a study of T cells of mothers and their children.

The specimen was blood. The receptors shown here come from a boy aged 5-17 years in good health.

This clonotype was observed at least ten times. The chain combines TRBV28 with TRBJ2-7; 7 positions match TRBD2. V trimming: 8 bases; J trimming: 0 bases; junction bases outside the gene matches: 13. CDR1 is MDHEN, CDR2 SYDVKM, per germline. CDR3 length: 16 amino acids. CDR3 in DNA: TGTGCCAGCTGGCCTAGCGGTTACTTCAGCTCCTACGAGCAGTACTTC. It codes for CASWPSGYFSSYEQYF.

This clonotype showed up just a few times. The gene calls are TRBV30 and TRBJ2-5; the D gene is possibly TRBD1 (6 bases). V lost 4 bases to trimming and J lost 0 bases, with 18 bases between them. The CDR3 contains 16 residues. CDR1 is GTSNPN, CDR2 SVGIG, per germline (reference sequence). The CDR3 region is CAWTHMGDIYQETQYF. The CDR3 DNA is TGTGCCTGGACCCACATGGGGGACATCTACCAAGAGACCCAGTACTTC.

Notes on this clonotype: The junction departs from germline at one end; a sequencing error may be responsible. The J gene is TRBJ1-4, the V gene TRBV28, with D perhaps matching TRBD1 (6 bases). Germline V gene data show CDR1 as MDHEN and CDR2 as SYDVKM. The CDR3 totals 14 residues. The CDR3 region is CASSLGTPPPKLVF. Written as DNA, the CDR3 is TGTGCCAGCAGTTTAGGGACACCGCCACCAAAACTGGTTTTT.

This clonotype was seen only a few times. The V call is TRBV19, the J call TRBJ2-5; D perhaps matches TRBD1 (5 bases). The DNA end lines up better with TRBJ2-7; the J call may be wrong. Per germline, CDR1 LNHDA and CDR2 SQIVND (reference sequence). This CDR3 has 13 residues. The chain's CDR3 is CASRPDNSYEQYF. The CDR3 DNA reads TGTGCCAGTAGACCGGACAACTCCTACGAGCAGTACTTC.

This clonotype turned up a few times. This chain connects TRBV20-1 to TRBJ2-7; 7 nucleotides align to TRBD2. This CDR3 region has 13 residues. V lost 5 bases, J lost 6 bases, and 10 bases stayed unmatched. The V gene's germline CDR1 is DFQATT and CDR2 SNEGSKA (reference sequence). CDR3 amino acids: CSAPGTNGVEQYF. The CDR3 DNA sequence: TGCAGTGCTCCCGGGACTAACGGTGTCGAGCAGTACTTC.

This clonotype was seen once. J is TRBJ2-1 and V is TRBV7-2; D perhaps matches TRBD2 (5 bases). The CDR3 has 17 residues. V was trimmed by 4 bases and J by 8 bases, leaving 24 bases between them. Looked up from germline, CDR1 is SGHTA and CDR2 is FQGNSA. The CDR3 nucleotides are TGTGCCAGCAGCTCCTGGTCCTTTCCGGGAATTAGCGATGAGCAGTTCTTC. It translates to CASSSWSFPGISDEQFF.

The chain links TRBV12-3 or TRBV12-4 to TRBJ1-1, with a possible D match to TRBD1 (6 bases). The CDR3 extends over 14 amino acids. Trimming took off 3 bases at V and 5 bases at J, with 13 bases between the two ends. In DNA form, the CDR3 reads TGTGCCAGCAGTTTGGGGGCAGGGCAAACTGAAGCTTTCTTT. Translating gives CASSLGAGQTEAFF.

This clonotype came up a few times. This chain joins TRBV25-1 and TRBJ1-4; no reliable D call. Germline V gene sequence: CDR1 MGHDK, CDR2 SYGVNS. The CDR3 is 14 residues long. V dropped 2 bases and J dropped 4 bases, with 8 bases sitting between them. In DNA, the CDR3 is TGTGCCAGCAGTGAAGGACGGTTTAATGAAAAACTGTTTTTT. Encoded protein: CASSEGRFNEKLFF.

Many counts were recorded for this clonotype. The V call is TRBV5-1, the J call TRBJ2-3; 8 bases match TRBD2. The CDR3 extends over 15 amino acids. CDR1 is SGHRS and CDR2 is YFSETQ in the germline V gene. V was pared by 4 bases and J by 2 bases, with 6 bases of the junction left unmatched. The CDR3 DNA reads TGCGCCAGCAGCCCCAGGACTAGCTTCACAGATACGCAGTATTTT. The encoded protein is CASSPRTSFTDTQYF.